The 22 T cell receptor beta chains given below trace back to one sample, sequenced in a study of T cell changes during pregnancy in multiple sclerosis. The repertoire was sequenced with immunoSEQ multiplex PCR; TCRdb's copy has only in-frame clones and lacks some. The table shows roughly 100,000 clones, with 91% occurring only once. The sequencing used peripheral blood, collected after pregnancy. The receptors were sampled from a female donor in good health, enrolled as a control in a pregnancy study.

This chain connects TRBV18 to TRBJ2-7, with 7 bases fitting TRBD1. J lost 3 bases, V lost 2 bases, and 7 bases had no gene match. In germline, CDR1 is KGHSH, CDR2 LQKENI. The CDR3 has 15 amino acids. CDR3 loop: CASSPSRAGGYEQYF. In nucleotides, the CDR3 is TGTGCCAGCTCACCATCACGAGCAGGGGGCTACGAGCAGTACTTC.

The chain is built from TRBV29-1 and TRBJ2-3; 7 bases are shared with TRBD2. CDR3 size: 15 residues. J gave up 6 bases and V 1 base, and 10 bases lay outside the gene matches. The germline V gene has CDR1 SQVTM and CDR2 ANQGSEA. CDR3 protein: CSVEGGGKARDTQYF. The CDR3 region has the DNA TGCAGCGTTGAAGGGGGGGGGAAAGCCAGGGATACGCAGTATTTT.

J is TRBJ2-7 and V is TRBV4-1, with TRBD1 as a possible D gene (6 bases). The ends were cut back, 5 bases at V and 1 base at J, with 12 bases in the middle. This CDR3 is 14 amino acids long. CDR1 is MGHRA and CDR2 is YSYEKL in the germline V gene. The CDR3 sequence is CASSSRQDSYEQYF. Here the CDR3 DNA reads TGCGCCAGCAGCTCGAGACAGGATTCCTACGAGCAGTACTTC.

The chain links TRBV28 to TRBJ2-1, with 8 positions matching TRBD1. V was clipped by 9 bases and J by 9 bases; unmatched bases: 7. Germline V CDR1 and CDR2: MDHEN, SYDVKM. The CDR3 extends over 12 amino acids. The CDR3, as DNA: TGTGCCAGTACGAAACAGGGGGGTGAGCAGTTCTTC. It yields the protein CASTKQGGEQFF.

The table lists this clone with a count of one. The genes are TRBV28 and TRBJ2-4, with 10 nucleotides matching TRBD2. Trimming removed 5 bases from V and 2 bases from J; junction bases left unmatched: 6. Germline V gene sequence: CDR1 MDHEN, CDR2 SYDVKM. The CDR3 totals 16 residues. The CDR3 loop is CASSLTSGATKNIQYF. CDR3 DNA: TGTGCCAGCAGTCTTACTAGCGGGGCGACCAAAAACATTCAGTACTTC.

V is TRBV6-6 and J is TRBJ2-7, with 13 bases fitting TRBD2. Germline lookup yields CDR1 MNHNY and CDR2 SVGAGI (reference sequence). The V and J ends lost 5 bases and 3 bases, in that order; junction bases with no gene match: 4. This CDR3 has 15 residues. The CDR3 here is CASSIGLAGDYEQYF. CDR3 bases: TGTGCCAGCAGTATCGGACTAGCGGGGGACTACGAGCAGTACTTC.

The V call is TRBV7-2, the J call TRBJ2-3, with 8 bases matching TRBD2. The CDR3 has 15 amino acids. CDR1 SGHTA and CDR2 FQGNSA come from the germline V gene. J lost 4 bases, V lost 5 bases, and 8 bases had no gene match. The CDR3 sequence: CASSLGTRKSDTQYF. Here the CDR3 DNA reads TGTGCCAGCAGCCTAGGGACTAGGAAGTCAGATACGCAGTATTTT.

The CDR3 nucleotides read TGTGCCAGCAGCTCGGACAGATATGGCTACACCTTC. Its translation: CASSSDRYGYTF. The genes are TRBV5-4 and TRBJ1-2, with D possibly being TRBD1 (6 bases). The CDR3 is 12 amino acids. V dropped 3 bases and J dropped 5 bases, with 8 bases sitting between them. Looked up from germline, CDR1 is SGHNT and CDR2 is YYREEE (reference sequence).

The rearrangement joins TRBV6-5 to TRBJ2-5; weak D call: TRBD2 (6 bases). The CDR3 contains 14 residues. The germline V gene has CDR1 MNHEY and CDR2 SVGAGI. The V end was cut by 7 bases, the J end by 2 bases, with 14 bases between. The CDR3 DNA is TGTGCCAGCACCACTTCGGGGGTTCAAGAGACCCAGTACTTC. This sequence encodes CASTTSGVQETQYF.

This clone was counted once. The chain has TRBV4-2 and TRBJ2-7; maybe TRBD1 (5 bases). The CDR3 loop spans 14 amino acids. Trimming stripped 5 bases from V and 2 bases from J, with 13 bases between. Germline CDR1 LGHNA, CDR2 YNFKEQ. Written as DNA, the CDR3 is TGTGCCAGCAGCTTGCCCCAGGGCCCCTACGAGCAGTACTTC. Amino acids: CASSLPQGPYEQYF.

The chain recombines TRBV6-5 with TRBJ1-3; D unclear. Germline V gives CDR1 MNHEY, CDR2 SVGAGI. The CDR3 extends over 15 amino acids. Deletions cut 4 bases from V and 2 bases from J, with 12 bases between. CDR3 DNA sequence: TGTGCCAGCAGTTCCCCCCGACTTACTGGAAACACCATATATTTT. It yields the protein CASSSPRLTGNTIYF.

The V call is TRBV25-1, the J call TRBJ2-7; D is undetermined. V was pared by 5 bases and J by 0 bases, with 11 bases between. The CDR3 extends over 14 amino acids. CDR1 is MGHDK and CDR2 is SYGVNS in the germline V gene. CDR3 region: CASSPIATSYEQYF. CDR3 bases: TGTGCCAGCAGTCCTATAGCCACCTCCTACGAGCAGTACTTC.

V gene TRBV30 combines with J gene TRBJ2-3; 9 bases align to TRBD1. The germline CDR1 and CDR2 sequences are GTSNPN and SVGIG (reference sequence). This CDR3 is 17 amino acids long. The junction had 12 bases not matched to a gene; V was cut back by 3 bases and J by 2 bases. The CDR3 protein is CAWSRGQGSQSTDTQYF. The CDR3 bases are TGTGCCTGGAGCCGCGGACAGGGGTCACAATCCACAGATACGCAGTATTTT.

The chain couples TRBV7-9 to TRBJ1-1; D is undetermined. This CDR3 contains 14 residues. Trimming removed 7 bases from V and 5 bases from J, with 17 bases in between. The germline CDR1 and CDR2 sequences are SEHNR and FQNEAQ (reference sequence). CDR3 bases: TGTGCCAGCACCAGCGGACCATACTCGACTGAAGCTTTCTTT. Amino acids: CASTSGPYSTEAFF.

The chain employs TRBV6-5 and TRBJ1-6; TRBD1 is a possible D gene (6 bases). This CDR3 comprises 14 residues. Germline V gene lookup returns CDR1 MNHEY and CDR2 SVGAGI. V lost 6 bases and J lost 10, with 16 bases in between. The CDR3: CASRSGTFSSPLHF. CDR3 coding DNA: TGTGCCAGCAGGTCCGGGACATTTTCCTCACCCCTCCACTTT.

CDR3 in amino acids: CASRWGGGAAQYF. The CDR3 region has the DNA TGTGCCAGCAGGTGGGGCGGGGGGGCGGCCCAGTACTTC. The chain carries TRBV2 and TRBJ2-5, with TRBD2 identical over 9 bases. Unmatched junction bases numbered 8, after V lost 6 bases and J lost 9 bases. Germline V gene data show CDR1 as SNHLY and CDR2 as FYNNEI. CDR3 size: 13 residues.

The J gene is TRBJ2-7, the V gene TRBV6-4, with D tentatively TRBD1 (6 bases). The V end lost 6 bases, the J end lost 2 bases, and 11 bases lay between the germline ends. The CDR3 runs 13 residues. Germline V lookup: CDR1 MRHNA, CDR2 SNTAGT. The CDR3 loop is CASRLGHPYEQYF. The CDR3 DNA sequence: TGTGCCAGCAGGCTGGGACACCCCTACGAGCAGTACTTC.

The V and J genes are TRBV30 and TRBJ1-1; D perhaps matches TRBD1 (5 bases). CDR1 and CDR2 from the germline V gene are GTSNPN and SVGIG (reference sequence). This CDR3 region has 13 residues. V was cut by 3 bases and J by 0 bases, with 8 bases left in between. CDR3 region: CAWRKTVNTEAFF. The CDR3 DNA sequence: TGTGCCTGGAGGAAGACAGTGAACACTGAAGCTTTCTTT.

The rearrangement uses TRBV6-5 and TRBJ1-2, with 7 positions matching TRBD1. This CDR3 region has 13 residues. CDR1 and CDR2 (germline): MNHEY, SVGAGI. V was pared by 9 bases and J by 8 bases, with 12 bases of the junction left unmatched. The CDR3 sequence: CASRITGVPGYTF. CDR3 nucleotide sequence: TGTGCCAGTAGAATCACAGGGGTCCCCGGCTACACCTTC.

The CDR3 region has the DNA TGTGCCAGTAGGATCCGTCCCCTGGGAGGGACCAATCAGCCCCAGCATTTT. Its translation: CASRIRPLGGTNQPQHF. The V gene is TRBV19, the J gene TRBJ1-5, with D possibly TRBD1 on 5 matching bases. Trimming cost V 6 bases and J 3 bases, with 21 bases left between them. The CDR3 consists of 17 residues. Germline V CDR1 and CDR2: LNHDA, SQIVND (reference sequence).

This chain uses TRBV30 with TRBJ1-4; the D is unclear. Germline CDR1 is GTSNPN and CDR2 is SVGIG (reference sequence). The CDR3 sequence is 13 residues long. The germline V and J ends were trimmed by 5 bases and 4 bases, with 11 bases remaining between them. As DNA, the CDR3 is TGTGCCTGGTCCGGGTCTTTTAATGAAAAACTGTTTTTT. The encoded protein is CAWSGSFNEKLFF.

The genes are TRBV19 and TRBJ1-5, with 7 bases fitting TRBD1. Losses at the gene ends were 5 bases for V and 1 base for J; bases not matched to a gene: 11. This CDR3 is built from 17 residues. Germline CDR1 LNHDA, CDR2 SQIVND (reference sequence). The CDR3 nucleotides are TGTGCCAGTAGTTCGAGAGGACAGGACGTAAGCAATCAGCCCCAGCATTTT. Protein product: CASSSRGQDVSNQPQHF.